The 2 T cell receptor beta chains reported below all come from one sample, sequenced in a study of response to subunit inactivated influenza vaccine. TCRdb used MiXCR to reprocess the RT-PCR reads, holding one entry per CDR3 protein. The table has about 800,000 distinct CDR3 sequences, 21% seen once. This sample comprised PBMCs from blood, obtained more than 4 days after vaccination. Receptors originate from a man aged 50 to 60 who received an inactivated influenza vaccine.

V is TRBV12-3 or TRBV12-4 and J is TRBJ2-3; 13 nucleotides line up with TRBD2. Germline trimming cut 7 bases from V and 4 bases from J; bases unmatched to any gene: 5. This CDR3 is 15 amino acids long. CDR3 nucleotides: TGTGCCAGCACCGGACTAGCGGGAGTTTCAGATACGCAGTATTTT. Amino acids: CASTGLAGVSDTQYF.

This clonotype was seen more than once but under ten times. The genes are TRBV10-3 and TRBJ2-7, with no clear D. Germline values: CDR1 ENHRY, CDR2 SYGVKD. Trimming removed 8 bases at V and 2 bases at J, with 7 bases between. The CDR3 runs to 11 residues. The CDR3 protein is CAISETYEQYF. In DNA, the CDR3 is TGTGCCATCTCGGAGACCTACGAGCAGTACTTC.